The 27 T cell receptor beta chains listed next were all sequenced from one sample in a study of blood T cell repertoires in COVID-19. Only in-frame clones appear in the TCRdb table, and some are missing; sequencing was by immunoSEQ multiplex PCR. The sample holds about 310,000 clones, about 90% seen once. The material sequenced was PBMCs or T cells enriched from blood (not recorded which). All receptors come from a woman aged 25 to 45 who had recovered from COVID-19.

The chain uses TRBV5-1 and TRBJ1-3; D perhaps matches TRBD1 (5 bases). The CDR3 totals 14 residues. In germline, CDR1 is SGHRS, CDR2 YFSETQ. V gave up 0 bases and J gave up 4 bases, with 8 bases separating them. In DNA, the CDR3 is TGCGCCAGCAGCTTGGTTGGGGCCGGAAACACCATATATTTT. It codes for CASSLVGAGNTIYF.

This clone was seen only once. V gene TRBV27 combines with J gene TRBJ2-3, with 8 bases that match TRBD2. Unmatched junction bases numbered 14, after V lost 5 bases and J lost 1 base. CDR3 length: 18 residues. Per the germline V gene, CDR1 is MNHEY and CDR2 is SMNVEV (reference sequence). The CDR3 coding sequence is TGTGCCAGCAGTCTAACTATTGGGACTAGGTATGGCACAGATACGCAGTATTTT. It specifies CASSLTIGTRYGTDTQYF.

J is TRBJ2-7 and V is TRBV10-3; 9 bases agree with TRBD1. Germline CDR1 ENHRY, CDR2 SYGVKD. Trimming at V came to 5 bases and at J to 5 bases, leaving 16 bases not matched to a gene. This CDR3 has 17 amino acids. CDR3 DNA: TGTGCCATCAGTTCCTCGGGTCGGGACAGGGTTAGAGACGAGCAGTACTTC. Translated, it gives CAISSSGRDRVRDEQYF.

In nucleotides, the CDR3 is TGCGCCAGCGTCCGGGAACTCGACACAGATACGCAGTATTTT. Its protein product is CASVRELDTDTQYF. The chain employs TRBV10-1 and TRBJ2-3; TRBD2 might be the D (5 bases). The CDR3 has 14 residues. Germline CDR1 reads WNHNN; CDR2 reads SYGVQD (reference sequence). V was cut by 8 bases and J by 2 bases, with 14 bases left in between.

As to this clone: In the same sample, other DNA sequences code for this CDR3. The chain joins TRBV19 to TRBJ2-7, with 8 bases fitting TRBD2. CDR3 length: 15 residues. The trim removed 3 bases at V and 4 bases at J, leaving 8 bases unmatched. Germline CDR1 LNHDA, CDR2 SQIVND (reference sequence). This CDR3 reads CASSIRSSGTYEQYF. In DNA, the CDR3 is TGTGCCAGTAGTATTCGGAGTAGCGGGACTTACGAGCAGTACTTC.

V is TRBV19 and J is TRBJ2-7, with D tentatively TRBD2 (5 bases). V shed 5 bases and J shed 4 bases, with 9 bases lying between them. CDR1 and CDR2 from the germline V gene are LNHDA and SQIVND (reference sequence). The CDR3 has 12 residues. CDR3 in DNA: TGTGCCAGTAGTCGACCGGGATACGAGCAGTACTTC. Protein sequence: CASSRPGYEQYF.

This clone was observed once. The rearrangement uses TRBV6-2 or TRBV6-3 and TRBJ2-1; 11 bases are a match to TRBD2. CDR1 MNHEY and CDR2 SVGEGT come from the germline V gene. This CDR3 comprises 18 residues. Losses at the gene ends were 4 bases for V and 6 bases for J; bases not matched to a gene: 14. CDR3 loop: CASSSYGLSTSGSNEQFF. The CDR3 DNA sequence: TGTGCCAGCAGTTCATATGGACTGAGCACTAGCGGGAGCAATGAGCAGTTCTTC.

The chain joins TRBV3-1 (or the pseudogene TRBV3-2) to TRBJ1-2; 9 nucleotides align to TRBD1. Germline loops: CDR1 LGHDT, CDR2 YNNKEL (reference sequence). The trim removed 0 bases at V and 5 bases at J, leaving 4 bases unmatched. The CDR3 length is 15 residues. CDR3 loop: CASSQDLGQGYGYTF. The CDR3 DNA follows: TGTGCCAGCAGCCAAGATCTGGGACAGGGATATGGCTACACCTTC.

Notes on this clone: The junction differs from germline at one of its ends, possibly a read error. This sequence joins TRBV9 and TRBJ2-7; D possibly corresponds to TRBD2 (5 bases). The CDR3 is 12 amino acids. Germline V gene data show CDR1 as SGDLS and CDR2 as YYNGEE. The CDR3 reads CASIQEGRNPGF. The CDR3 DNA is TGTGCCAGCATCCAAGAGGGCAGGAATCCCGGCTTC.

This chain joins TRBV13 and TRBJ1-5, with 7 positions matching TRBD1. J gave up 3 bases and V 2 bases, and 10 bases lay outside the gene matches. This CDR3 contains 17 residues. Germline-derived CDR1 and CDR2 are PRHDT and FYEKMQ (reference sequence). The CDR3 is CASSLRGDREFNQPQHF. The CDR3 DNA is TGTGCCAGCAGCTTAAGGGGAGACAGGGAATTCAATCAGCCCCAGCATTTT.

This clone came up once. The chain is built from TRBV6-5 and TRBJ1-3, with 9 bases fitting TRBD1. The CDR3 sequence is 16 residues long. The ends lost 2 bases at V and 3 bases at J; junction bases unmatched: 5. Per the germline V gene, CDR1 is MNHEY and CDR2 is SVGAGI. The CDR3 protein is CASSYGTGNSGNTIYF. The CDR3 DNA is TGTGCCAGCAGTTACGGGACAGGGAATAGTGGAAACACCATATATTTT.

This chain uses TRBV3-1 (or the pseudogene TRBV3-2) with TRBJ1-6, with TRBD1 matching over 8 bases. The CDR3 runs to 15 residues. Germline trimming cut 4 bases from V and 5 bases from J; bases unmatched to any gene: 4. The V gene's germline CDR1 is LGHDT and CDR2 YNNKEL (reference sequence). CDR3 in DNA: TGTGCCAGCAGCCGACAGGGGCAGAATAATTCACCCCTCCACTTT. It translates to CASSRQGQNNSPLHF.

This chain connects TRBV18 to TRBJ1-6, with TRBD1 matching 7 bases. Trimming took 2 bases from V and 6 from J; bases not matched to a gene: 4. The germline V gene encodes CDR1 KGHSH and CDR2 LQKENI. This CDR3 is 15 amino acids long. The CDR3 protein is CASSPNRDSNSPLHF. For the CDR3, the DNA is TGTGCCAGCTCACCAAACCGGGACAGTAATTCACCCCTCCACTTT.

The chain combines TRBV5-4 with TRBJ2-1, with 8 positions matching TRBD2. J lost 9 bases, V lost 6 bases, and 20 bases had no gene match. Germline V gene lookup returns CDR1 SGHNT and CDR2 YYREEE (reference sequence). The CDR3 loop spans 17 amino acids. The CDR3 here is CASKVAGSGISYGEQFF. For the CDR3, the DNA is TGTGCCAGCAAGGTGGCGGGTAGCGGGATTAGTTACGGTGAGCAGTTCTTC.

The chain couples TRBV7-2 to TRBJ1-1; possible D gene TRBD1, 5 bases. The V and J ends lost 5 bases and 1 base respectively, with 17 bases between them. CDR3 length equals 16 residues. Germline CDR1 reads SGHTA; CDR2 reads FQGNSA. The CDR3 sequence is CASSRFSGQTNTEAFF. The DNA for the CDR3 is TGTGCCAGCAGCAGGTTTTCAGGGCAGACGAACACTGAAGCTTTCTTT.

The chain joins TRBV7-9 to TRBJ1-4, with unresolved D. Germline loops: CDR1 SEHNR, CDR2 FQNEAQ (reference sequence). V gave up 3 bases and J gave up 0 bases, with 5 bases separating them. The CDR3 spans 14 residues. CDR3 bases: TGTGCCAGCAGCTTCAGTTCAACTAATGAAAAACTGTTTTTT. Protein: CASSFSSTNEKLFF.

The V and J genes are TRBV6-1 and TRBJ1-5, with D tentatively TRBD1 (5 bases). V was shortened by 2 bases and J by 2 bases, with 10 bases between the two germline ends. CDR3 size: 15 residues. Germline CDR1 MNHNS, CDR2 SASEGT. The CDR3 here is CASSEPGGGNQPQHF. Here the CDR3 DNA reads TGTGCCAGCAGTGAACCCGGGGGGGGCAATCAGCCCCAGCATTTT.

The chain has TRBV5-1 and TRBJ2-5, with TRBD1 identical over 10 bases. J gave up 2 bases and V 4 bases, and 8 bases lay outside the gene matches. Germline values: CDR1 SGHRS, CDR2 YFSETQ. The CDR3 has 16 amino acids. CDR3: CASSTGQGILQETQYF. The CDR3 nucleotides are TGCGCCAGCAGCACGGGACAGGGGATTTTGCAAGAGACCCAGTACTTC.

The chain has TRBV6-6 and TRBJ1-1; D is perhaps TRBD1 (6 bases). From germline, CDR1 is MNHNY and CDR2 SVGAGI (reference sequence). Trimming pared 7 bases from V and 8 bases from J, leaving 20 bases between. The CDR3 covers 14 residues. For the CDR3, the DNA is TGTGCCAGCACCCTGACAGGTTTTAGAGAAGAAGCTTTCTTT. Amino acid sequence: CASTLTGFREEAFF.

The chain carries TRBV4-2 and TRBJ2-1; TRBD2 aligns across 12 bases. Germline CDR1 and CDR2: LGHNA and YNFKEQ. CDR3 length: 18 residues. The V segment lost 1 base and the J segment 5 bases; nucleotides outside the gene matches: 9. CDR3: CASSQGIRTSGENNEQFF. Here the CDR3 DNA reads TGTGCCAGCAGCCAAGGGATCCGGACTAGCGGGGAAAACAATGAGCAGTTCTTC.

V usage is TRBV6-5 and J usage is TRBJ2-5; maybe TRBD2 (7 bases). V shed 9 bases and J shed 4 bases, with 15 bases lying between them. Per germline, CDR1 MNHEY and CDR2 SVGAGI. The length of the CDR3 is 13 residues. CDR3 DNA sequence: TGTGCCAGGGGGGGGGCCCGGCGAGAGACCCAGTACTTC. Its protein is CARGGARRETQYF.

The rearrangement links TRBV11-2 to TRBJ1-5; D call uncertain. V was cut by 2 bases and J by 2 bases, with 10 bases left in between. The germline V gene has CDR1 SGHAT and CDR2 FQNNGV. The CDR3 consists of 15 residues. CDR3: CASSLRSSGNQPQHF. The CDR3 DNA follows: TGTGCCAGCAGCTTAAGGAGTAGCGGCAATCAGCCCCAGCATTTT.

V usage is TRBV6-2 or TRBV6-3 and J usage is TRBJ2-1, with 9 bases that match TRBD2. The CDR3 consists of 17 residues. Trimming took 2 bases from V and 4 from J; bases not matched to a gene: 9. CDR1 is MNHEY, CDR2 SVGEGT, per germline. The DNA for the CDR3 is TGTGCCAGCAGTTACGACCCGTATCTAGCGGGATACAATGAGCAGTTCTTC. This translates into CASSYDPYLAGYNEQFF.

The V and J genes are TRBV10-1 and TRBJ2-7; the D is unclear. Trimming took 4 bases from V and 0 from J, leaving 10 bases between them. Germline V gene data show CDR1 as WNHNN and CDR2 as SYGVQD (reference sequence). The CDR3 is 14 residues long. CDR3 sequence: CASSAHSSSYEQYF. CDR3 DNA: TGCGCCAGCAGTGCCCACAGTAGCTCCTACGAGCAGTACTTC.

The J gene is TRBJ1-2, the V gene TRBV19, with 7 bases aligning to TRBD1. The CDR3 sequence is 16 residues long. CDR1 is LNHDA, CDR2 SQIVND, per germline (reference sequence). V lost 3 bases, J lost 1 base, and 8 bases stayed unmatched. CDR3 protein: CASSISGTDFNYGYTF. In DNA form, the CDR3 reads TGTGCCAGTAGTATTTCGGGGACAGACTTTAACTATGGCTACACCTTC.

This clone was observed a few times. V gene TRBV4-1 combines with J gene TRBJ1-1; no firm D call. The CDR3 runs 14 residues. Germline loops: CDR1 MGHRA, CDR2 YSYEKL. Deletions cut 7 bases from V and 0 bases from J, with 12 bases between. The CDR3 protein is CASKGEYLNTEAFF. The DNA of the CDR3 is TGCGCCAGCAAGGGAGAGTATTTGAACACTGAAGCTTTCTTT.

The CDR3: CASRRGGGNQPQHF. DNA for the CDR3: TGTGCCAGCAGAAGAGGAGGGGGCAATCAGCCCCAGCATTTT. This chain connects TRBV6-6 to TRBJ1-5; D is possibly TRBD1 (5 bases). The CDR3 loop spans 14 amino acids. V was shortened by 6 bases and J by 2 bases, with 11 bases between the two germline ends. Germline CDR1 and CDR2: MNHNY and SVGAGI (reference sequence).